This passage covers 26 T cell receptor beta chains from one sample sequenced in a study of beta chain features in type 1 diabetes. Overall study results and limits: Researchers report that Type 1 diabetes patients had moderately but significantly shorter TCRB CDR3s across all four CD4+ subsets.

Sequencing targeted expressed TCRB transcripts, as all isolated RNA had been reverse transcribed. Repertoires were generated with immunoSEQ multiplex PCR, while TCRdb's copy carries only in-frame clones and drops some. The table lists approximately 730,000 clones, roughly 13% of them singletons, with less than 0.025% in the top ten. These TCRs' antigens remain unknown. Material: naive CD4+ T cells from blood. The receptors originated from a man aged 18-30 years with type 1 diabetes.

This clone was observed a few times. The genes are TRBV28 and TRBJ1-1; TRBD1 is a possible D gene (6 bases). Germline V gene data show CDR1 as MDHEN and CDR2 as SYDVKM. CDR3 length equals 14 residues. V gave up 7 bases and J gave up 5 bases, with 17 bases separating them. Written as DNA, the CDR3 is TGTGCCAGCACCTCGGCGGGGGGCGAGACTGAAGCTTTCTTT. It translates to CASTSAGGETEAFF.

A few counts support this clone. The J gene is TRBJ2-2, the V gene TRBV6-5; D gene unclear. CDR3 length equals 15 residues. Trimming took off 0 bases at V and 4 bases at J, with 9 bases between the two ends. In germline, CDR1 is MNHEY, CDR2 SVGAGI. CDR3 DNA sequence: TGTGCCAGCAGTTACTCCCCCGGGCTCACCGGGGAGCTGTTTTTT. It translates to CASSYSPGLTGELFF.

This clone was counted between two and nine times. CDR3 coding DNA: TGCGCCAGCAGCCAACGACAGAACTATGGCTACACCTTC. Residues: CASSQRQNYGYTF. The chain uses TRBV4-1 and TRBJ1-2; tentative D call: TRBD1 (5 bases). V dropped 2 bases and J dropped 2 bases, with 6 bases sitting between them. The CDR3 is 13 amino acids. The germline V gene has CDR1 MGHRA and CDR2 YSYEKL.

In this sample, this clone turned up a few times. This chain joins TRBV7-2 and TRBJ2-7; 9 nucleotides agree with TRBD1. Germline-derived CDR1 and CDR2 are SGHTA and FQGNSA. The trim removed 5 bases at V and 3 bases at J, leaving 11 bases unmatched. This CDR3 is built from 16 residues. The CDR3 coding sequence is TGTGCCAGCAGCATCCTCCCGGGACAGGGTTTCTACGAGCAGTACTTC. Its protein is CASSILPGQGFYEQYF. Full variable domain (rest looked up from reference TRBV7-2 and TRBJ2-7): GAGVSQSPSNKVTEKGKDVELRCDPISGHTALYWYRQSLGQGLEFLIYFQGNSAPDKSGLPSDRFSAERTGGSVSTLTIQRTQQEDSAVYLCASSILPGQGFYEQYFGPGTRLTVT.

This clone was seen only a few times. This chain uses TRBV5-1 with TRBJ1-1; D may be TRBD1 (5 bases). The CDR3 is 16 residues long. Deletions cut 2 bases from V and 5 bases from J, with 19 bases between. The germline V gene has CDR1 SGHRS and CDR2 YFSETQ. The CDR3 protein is CASSLRQGGEGTEAFF. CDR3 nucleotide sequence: TGCGCCAGCAGCTTACGGCAGGGCGGAGAAGGGACTGAAGCTTTCTTT.

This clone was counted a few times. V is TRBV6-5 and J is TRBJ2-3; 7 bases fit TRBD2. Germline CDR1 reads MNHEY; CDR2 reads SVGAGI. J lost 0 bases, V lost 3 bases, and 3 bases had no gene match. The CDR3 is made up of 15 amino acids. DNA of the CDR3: TGTGCCAGCAGTTATTGGGAGGGGAGCACAGATACGCAGTATTTT. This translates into CASSYWEGSTDTQYF.

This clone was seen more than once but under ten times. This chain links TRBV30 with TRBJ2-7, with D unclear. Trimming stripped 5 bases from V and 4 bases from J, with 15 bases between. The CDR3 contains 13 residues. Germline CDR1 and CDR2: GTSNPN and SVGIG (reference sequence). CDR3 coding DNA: TGTGCCTGGGAGGACCAGCAGTTGTACGAGCAGTACTTC. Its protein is CAWEDQQLYEQYF.

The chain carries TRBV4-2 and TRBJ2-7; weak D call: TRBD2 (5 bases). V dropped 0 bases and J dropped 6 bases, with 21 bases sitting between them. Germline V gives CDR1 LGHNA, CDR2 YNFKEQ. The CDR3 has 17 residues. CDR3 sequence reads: CASSQEVGAGNLVEQYF. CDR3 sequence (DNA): TGTGCCAGCAGCCAAGAGGTGGGAGCAGGAAACCTGGTCGAGCAGTACTTC.

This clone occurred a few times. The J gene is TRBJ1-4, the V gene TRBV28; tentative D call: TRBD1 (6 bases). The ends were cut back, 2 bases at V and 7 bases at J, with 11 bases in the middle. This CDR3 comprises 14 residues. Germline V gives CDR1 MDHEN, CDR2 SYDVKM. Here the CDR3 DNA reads TGTGCCAGCAGTTTACAGGGGCGGGGTGAAAAACTGTTTTTT. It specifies CASSLQGRGEKLFF.

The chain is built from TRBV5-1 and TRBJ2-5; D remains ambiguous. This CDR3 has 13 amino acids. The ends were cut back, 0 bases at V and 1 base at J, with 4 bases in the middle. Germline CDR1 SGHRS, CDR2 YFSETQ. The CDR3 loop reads CASSLDLQETQYF. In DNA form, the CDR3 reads TGCGCCAGCAGCTTGGACCTCCAAGAGACCCAGTACTTC.

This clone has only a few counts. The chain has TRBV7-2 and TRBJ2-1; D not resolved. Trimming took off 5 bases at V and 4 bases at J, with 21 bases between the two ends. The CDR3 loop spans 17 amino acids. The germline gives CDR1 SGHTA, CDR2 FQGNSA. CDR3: CASSPRQATAGYNEQFF. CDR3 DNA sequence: TGTGCCAGCAGCCCCCGACAAGCGACGGCCGGATACAATGAGCAGTTCTTC.

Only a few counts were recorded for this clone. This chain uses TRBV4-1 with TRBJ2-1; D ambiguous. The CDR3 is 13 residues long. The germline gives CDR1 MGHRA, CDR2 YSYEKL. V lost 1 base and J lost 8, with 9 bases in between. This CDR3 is CASSQAERDEQFF. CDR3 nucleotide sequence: TGCGCCAGCAGCCAAGCAGAACGGGATGAGCAGTTCTTC.

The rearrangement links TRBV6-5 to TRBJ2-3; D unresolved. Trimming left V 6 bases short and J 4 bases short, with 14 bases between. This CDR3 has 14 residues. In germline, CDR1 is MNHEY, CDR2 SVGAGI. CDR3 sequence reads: CASRDAGLADTQYF. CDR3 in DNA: TGTGCCAGCAGAGACGCTGGGCTAGCAGATACGCAGTATTTT.

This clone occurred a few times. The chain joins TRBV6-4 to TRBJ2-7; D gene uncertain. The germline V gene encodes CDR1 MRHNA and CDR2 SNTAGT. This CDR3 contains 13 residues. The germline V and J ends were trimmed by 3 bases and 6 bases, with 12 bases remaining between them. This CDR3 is CASSEGKGGEQYF. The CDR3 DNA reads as TGTGCCAGCAGTGAGGGCAAGGGCGGCGAGCAGTACTTC.

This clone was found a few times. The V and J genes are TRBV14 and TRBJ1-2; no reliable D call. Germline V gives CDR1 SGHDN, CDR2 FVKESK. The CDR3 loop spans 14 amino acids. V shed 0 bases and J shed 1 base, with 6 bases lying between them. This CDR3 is CASSQDNGNYGYTF. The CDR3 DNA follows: TGTGCCAGCAGCCAAGACAACGGTAACTATGGCTACACCTTC.

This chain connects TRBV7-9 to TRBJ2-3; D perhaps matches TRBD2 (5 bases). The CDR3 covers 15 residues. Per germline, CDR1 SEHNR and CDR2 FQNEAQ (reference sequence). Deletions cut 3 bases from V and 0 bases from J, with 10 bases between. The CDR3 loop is CASSLRESSTDTQYF. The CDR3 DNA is TGTGCCAGCAGCTTGAGGGAGTCAAGCACAGATACGCAGTATTTT.

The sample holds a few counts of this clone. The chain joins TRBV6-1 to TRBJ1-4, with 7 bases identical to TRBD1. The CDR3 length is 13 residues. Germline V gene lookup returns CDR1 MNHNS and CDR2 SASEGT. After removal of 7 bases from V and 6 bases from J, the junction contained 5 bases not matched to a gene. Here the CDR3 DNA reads TGTGCCAGCACCCAGGGGGAGGATGAAAAACTGTTTTTT. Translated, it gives CASTQGEDEKLFF.

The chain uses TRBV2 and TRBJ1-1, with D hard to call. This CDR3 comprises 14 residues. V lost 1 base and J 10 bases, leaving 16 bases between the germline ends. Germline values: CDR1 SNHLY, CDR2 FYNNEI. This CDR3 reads CASSEDISNLGAFF. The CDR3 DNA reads TGTGCCAGCAGTGAAGACATTTCAAACCTGGGAGCTTTCTTT.

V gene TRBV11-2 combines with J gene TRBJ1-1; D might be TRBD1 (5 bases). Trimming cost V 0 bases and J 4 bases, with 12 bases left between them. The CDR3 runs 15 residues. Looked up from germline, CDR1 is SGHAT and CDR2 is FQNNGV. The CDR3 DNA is TGTGCCAGCAGCTTAGAGAGAACAGGTACCACTGAAGCTTTCTTT. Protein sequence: CASSLERTGTTEAFF.

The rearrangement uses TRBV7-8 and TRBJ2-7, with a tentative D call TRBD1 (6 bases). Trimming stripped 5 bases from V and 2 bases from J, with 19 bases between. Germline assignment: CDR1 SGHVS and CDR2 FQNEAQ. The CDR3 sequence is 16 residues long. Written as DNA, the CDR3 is TGTGCCAGCAGCCCCTCCGGGACAATACCGACCTACGAGCAGTACTTC. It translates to CASSPSGTIPTYEQYF.

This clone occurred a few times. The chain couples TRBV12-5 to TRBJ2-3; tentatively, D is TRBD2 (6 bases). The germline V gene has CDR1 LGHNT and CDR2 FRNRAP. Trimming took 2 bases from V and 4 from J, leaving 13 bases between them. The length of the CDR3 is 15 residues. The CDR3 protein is CASGLFLGGADTQYF. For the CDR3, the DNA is TGTGCTAGTGGTTTGTTCCTTGGAGGGGCAGATACGCAGTATTTT.

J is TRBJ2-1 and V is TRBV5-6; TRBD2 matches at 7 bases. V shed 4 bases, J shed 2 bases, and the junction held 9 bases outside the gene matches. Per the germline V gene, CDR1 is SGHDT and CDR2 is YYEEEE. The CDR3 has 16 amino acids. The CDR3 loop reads CASSPGGGGTYNEQFF. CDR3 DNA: TGTGCCAGCAGCCCAGGAGGCGGGGGAACCTACAATGAGCAGTTCTTC.

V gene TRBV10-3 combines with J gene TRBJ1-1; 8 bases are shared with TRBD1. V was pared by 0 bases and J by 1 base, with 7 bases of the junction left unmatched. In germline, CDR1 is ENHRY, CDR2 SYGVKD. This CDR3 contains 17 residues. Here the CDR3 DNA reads TGTGCCATCAGTGAGTCGAGGGGCAGGGGGCGGAACACTGAAGCTTTCTTT. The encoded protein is CAISESRGRGRNTEAFF.

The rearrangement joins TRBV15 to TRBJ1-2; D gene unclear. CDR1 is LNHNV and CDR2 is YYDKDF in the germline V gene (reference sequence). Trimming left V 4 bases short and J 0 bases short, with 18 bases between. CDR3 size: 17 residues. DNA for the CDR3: TGTGCCACCAGCACACACCGCTTTGAGAAGGCTAACTATGGCTACACCTTC. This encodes CATSTHRFEKANYGYTF.

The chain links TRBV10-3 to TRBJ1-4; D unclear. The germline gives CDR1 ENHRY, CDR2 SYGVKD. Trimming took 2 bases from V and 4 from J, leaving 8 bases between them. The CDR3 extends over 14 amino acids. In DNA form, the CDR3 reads TGTGCCATCAGTGAGAGGCAGAATAATGAAAAACTGTTTTTT. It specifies CAISERQNNEKLFF.

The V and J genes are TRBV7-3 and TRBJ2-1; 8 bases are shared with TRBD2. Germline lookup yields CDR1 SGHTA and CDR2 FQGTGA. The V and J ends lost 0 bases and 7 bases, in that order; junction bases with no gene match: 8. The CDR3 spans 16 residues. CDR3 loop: CASSLTSSGGTNEQFF. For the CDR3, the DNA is TGTGCCAGCAGCTTAACGAGCAGCGGGGGCACTAATGAGCAGTTCTTC.